This T cell receptor beta chain was observed in a study of identical twins. Study-wide results and caveats: Abundant beta clonotypes from cord blood had fewer insertions, unlike memory repertoires, which showed none. Analyses of zero insertions could, in part, be confounded by invariant MAIT and iNKT cells.

The CDR3 sequence is 15 residues long. The J segment lost 3 bases and the V segment lost 7 bases, leaving 6 bases of the junction unmatched. Donors were all healthy Caucasians. TCRdb called the 5' RACE reads again in MiXCR, with one record for every CDR3 protein. In the table there are some 690,000 distinct CDR3 sequences, about 20% of which are singletons. As concerns this clonotype: As yet, its antigen is unknown.

The same data also went into a second study, on T cells expressing NK-cell markers. That work adds: Each of roughly 6 donors carried dominant NKG2C+ clonotypes accounting for about 1.0-8% of CD8+ T cells.

This chain connects TRBV12-3 or TRBV12-4 to TRBJ2-6; 7 positions agree with TRBD2. This TCR came from a woman aged 18 to 35 in good health. The sequenced material came from PBMCs. CDR3 coding DNA: TGTGCCAGCATCACTTCGGGAGGTGGGGCCAACGTCCTGACTTTC. Amino acid sequence: CASITSGGGANVLTF.